The rows below give T cell receptor beta chains drawn from one sample of a study of chronic HIV infection and antiretroviral therapy. TCRdb reprocessed the 5' RACE reads with MiXCR, giving one entry per CDR3 protein. The sample includes 40,000 or so distinct CDR3 sequences, 8.2% of them seen just once. The sequenced material came from peripheral blood. The receptors here all came from an adult who had HIV and had not received antiretroviral therapy, or was an uninfected healthy control (not recorded which). Each CDR3 is given with its conserved first and last residue. Fields, in order: clone size, V gene, CDR3 length, D gene, J gene, CDR3 protein, CDR3 DNA. The D gene is left open where the match is weak. Size is omitted from some rows. Given values are once, few, many or a class for expanded clones.

size: few; V: TRBV28; length: 14; D: -; J: TRBJ2-1; CDR3: CASSFWTAYNEQFF; DNA: TGTGCCAGCAGTTTTTGGACTGCCTACAATGAGCAGTTCTTC
size: -; V: TRBV12-3/TRBV12-4; length: 18; D: TRBD1; J: TRBJ1-1; CDR3: CASSLGPGTVFMNTEAFF; DNA: TGTGCCAGCAGTTTGGGACCCGGGACAGTCTTCATGAACACTGAAGCTTTCTTT
size: medium-sized; V: TRBV29-1; length: 10; D: -; J: TRBJ2-3; CDR3: CSVRLDTQYF; DNA: TGCAGCGTTAGGCTCGATACGCAGTATTTT
size: many; V: TRBV10-3; length: 15; D: TRBD2; J: TRBJ2-1; CDR3: CAISDGGTSSNEQFF; DNA: TGTGCCATCAGTGACGGAGGGACTAGTTCTAATGAGCAGTTCTTC
size: many; V: TRBV29-1; length: 14; D: TRBD1; J: TRBJ2-7; CDR3: CSVAQGTGSYEQYF; DNA: TGCAGCGTTGCACAGGGGACAGGGTCCTACGAGCAGTACTTC
size: many; V: TRBV29-1; length: 12; D: TRBD2; J: TRBJ2-1; CDR3: CSVVSGRDEQFF; DNA: TGCAGCGTTGTGAGCGGGAGGGATGAGCAGTTCTTC
size: -; V: TRBV28; length: 17; D: TRBD2; J: TRBJ2-3; CDR3: CASSLAGEPISTDTQYF; DNA: TGTGCCAGCAGTTTAGCGGGAGAGCCGATTAGCACAGATACGCAGTATTTT
size: few; V: TRBV28; length: 13; D: TRBD2; J: TRBJ2-7; CDR3: CASSIAGPYEQYF; DNA: TGTGCCAGCTCCATAGCGGGGCCCTACGAGCAGTACTTC
size: few; V: TRBV29-1; length: 12; D: -; J: TRBJ2-3; CDR3: CSVEDYTDTQYF; DNA: TGCAGCGTTGAAGACTACACAGATACGCAGTATTTT
size: -; V: TRBV10-3; length: 16; D: TRBD1; J: TRBJ1-5; CDR3: CAISDPDRGPNQPQHF; DNA: TGTGCCATCAGTGACCCCGACAGGGGCCCGAATCAGCCCCAGCATTTT
size: many; V: TRBV28; length: 14; D: TRBD2; J: TRBJ2-4; CDR3: CASGLAVAKNIQYF; DNA: TGTGCCAGCGGCCTAGCGGTAGCCAAAAACATTCAGTACTTC
size: few; V: TRBV28; length: 14; D: -; J: TRBJ1-1; CDR3: CASSLRLTNTEAFF; DNA: TGTGCCAGCAGTTTGCGGCTAACGAACACTGAAGCTTTCTTT
size: -; V: TRBV28; length: 13; D: -; J: TRBJ1-5; CDR3: CASSPGFNQPQHF; DNA: TGTGCCAGCAGTCCGGGTTTCAATCAGCCCCAGCATTTT
size: many; V: TRBV2; length: 13; D: -; J: TRBJ2-5; CDR3: CASSVGPPATQYF; DNA: TGTGCCAGCAGCGTGGGCCCCCCTGCGACCCAGTACTTC
size: -; V: TRBV10-3; length: 16; D: TRBD1; J: TRBJ1-2; CDR3: CAISEPDRGRDYGYTF; DNA: TGTGCCATCAGTGAGCCCGACAGGGGGCGAGACTATGGCTACACCTTC
size: few; V: TRBV10-3; length: 13; D: -; J: TRBJ1-5; CDR3: CAISEQVNQPQHF; DNA: TGTGCCATCAGTGAGCAGGTCAATCAGCCCCAGCATTTT
size: -; V: TRBV7-9; length: 15; D: -; J: TRBJ1-1; CDR3: CASRLLKARNTEAFF; DNA: TGTGCCAGCAGATTATTAAAGGCCAGGAACACTGAAGCTTTCTTT
size: few; V: TRBV28; length: 17; D: TRBD1; J: TRBJ2-7; CDR3: CASSLSRMTGPPYEQYF; DNA: TGTGCCAGCAGTTTATCACGTATGACAGGGCCACCCTACGAGCAGTACTTC
size: many; V: TRBV4-1; length: 16; D: TRBD1; J: TRBJ2-7; CDR3: CASSQYPGTGGLEQYF; DNA: TGCGCCAGCAGCCAGTACCCCGGGACAGGGGGCCTCGAGCAGTACTTC
size: -; V: TRBV28; length: 13; D: -; J: TRBJ1-2; CDR3: CASSLPGPYGYTF; DNA: TGTGCCAGCAGTTTACCAGGCCCCTATGGCTACACCTTC
size: many; V: TRBV28; length: 12; D: -; J: TRBJ2-7; CDR3: CASSSRRLRESF; DNA: TGTGCCAGCAGCTCCCGGCGTCTGCGGGAATCCTTC
size: many; V: TRBV7-2; length: 15; D: TRBD2; J: TRBJ2-7; CDR3: CASSPGASGNYEQYF; DNA: TGTGCCAGCAGCCCGGGGGCTAGCGGGAACTACGAGCAGTACTTC
size: -; V: TRBV10-3; length: 18; D: TRBD2; J: TRBJ2-3; CDR3: CAISAPAGGQEVDDTQYF; DNA: TGTGCCATCAGTGCTCCAGCGGGAGGGCAGGAAGTGGATGATACGCAGTATTTT
size: medium-sized; V: TRBV6-4; length: 13; D: -; J: TRBJ2-2; CDR3: CASSSGNTGELFF; DNA: TGTGCCAGCAGTAGCGGGAACACCGGGGAGCTGTTTTTT
size: -; V: TRBV27; length: 13; D: -; J: TRBJ1-1; CDR3: CASSLLTGAEAFF; DNA: TGTGCCAGCAGTTTATTGACCGGGGCTGAAGCTTTCTTT
size: many; V: TRBV7-2; length: 17; D: -; J: TRBJ2-3; CDR3: CASSLVRVALSTDTQYF; DNA: TGTGCCAGCAGCTTAGTCCGGGTGGCCCTGAGCACAGATACGCAGTATTTT
size: -; V: TRBV3-1; length: 13; D: -; J: TRBJ1-2; CDR3: CASSQDSGDGYTF; DNA: TGTGCCAGCAGCCAAGATTCGGGGGATGGCTACACCTTC
size: many; V: TRBV9; length: 14; D: TRBD2; J: TRBJ2-5; CDR3: CASSAVGSGETQYF; DNA: TGTGCCAGCAGCGCAGTCGGTAGCGGGGAGACCCAGTACTTC
size: many; V: TRBV28; length: 14; D: -; J: TRBJ1-1; CDR3: CASSSDRGNTEAFF; DNA: TGTGCCAGCAGTTCGGACAGAGGGAACACTGAAGCTTTCTTT
size: -; V: TRBV19; length: 12; D: -; J: TRBJ1-1; CDR3: CATGDMNTEAFF; DNA: TGTGCCACAGGTGACATGAACACTGAAGCTTTCTTT
size: many; V: TRBV2; length: 12; D: -; J: TRBJ1-5; CDR3: CASSAGNQPQHF; DNA: TGTGCCAGCAGTGCGGGCAATCAGCCCCAGCATTTT
size: -; V: TRBV29-1; length: 11; D: -; J: TRBJ2-4; CDR3: CSVVDMTIQYF; DNA: TGCAGCGTTGTGGACATGACCATTCAGTACTTC
size: many; V: TRBV20-1; length: 14; D: -; J: TRBJ2-1; CDR3: CSARDKTTYNEQFF; DNA: TGCAGTGCTAGAGATAAGACCACTTACAATGAGCAGTTCTTC
size: few; V: TRBV28; length: 14; D: -; J: TRBJ2-7; CDR3: CASSLKGGPYEQYF; DNA: TGTGCCAGCAGTTTAAAGGGAGGTCCCTACGAGCAGTACTTC